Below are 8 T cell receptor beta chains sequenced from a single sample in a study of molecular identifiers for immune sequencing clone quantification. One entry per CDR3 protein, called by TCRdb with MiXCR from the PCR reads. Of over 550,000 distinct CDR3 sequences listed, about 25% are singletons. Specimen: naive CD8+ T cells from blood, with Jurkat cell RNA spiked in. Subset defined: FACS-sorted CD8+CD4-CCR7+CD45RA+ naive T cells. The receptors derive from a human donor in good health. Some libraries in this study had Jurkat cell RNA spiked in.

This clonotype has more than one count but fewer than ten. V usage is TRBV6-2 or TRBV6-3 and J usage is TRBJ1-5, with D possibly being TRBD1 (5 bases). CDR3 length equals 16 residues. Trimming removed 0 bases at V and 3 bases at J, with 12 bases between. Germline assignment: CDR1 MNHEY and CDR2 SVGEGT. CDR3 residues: CASSYSGTFANQPQHF. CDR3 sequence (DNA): TGTGCCAGCAGTTACTCCGGGACCTTCGCCAATCAGCCCCAGCATTTT.

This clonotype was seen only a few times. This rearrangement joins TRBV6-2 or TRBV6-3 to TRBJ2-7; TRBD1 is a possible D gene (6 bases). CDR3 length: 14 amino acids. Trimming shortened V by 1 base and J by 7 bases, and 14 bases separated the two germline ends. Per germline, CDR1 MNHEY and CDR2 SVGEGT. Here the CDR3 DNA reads TGTGCCAGCAGTTACTTCGGAAGGGGGTGGGAGCAGTACTTC. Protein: CASSYFGRGWEQYF.

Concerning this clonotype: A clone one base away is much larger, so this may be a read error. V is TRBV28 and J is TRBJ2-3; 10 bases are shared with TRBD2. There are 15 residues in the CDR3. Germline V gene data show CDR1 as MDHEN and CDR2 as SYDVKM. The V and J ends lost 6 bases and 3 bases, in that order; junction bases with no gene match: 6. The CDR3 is CASRLHSGRTDTQYF. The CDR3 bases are TGTGCCAGCAGGCTCCATAGCGGGAGGACAGATACGCAGTATTTT.

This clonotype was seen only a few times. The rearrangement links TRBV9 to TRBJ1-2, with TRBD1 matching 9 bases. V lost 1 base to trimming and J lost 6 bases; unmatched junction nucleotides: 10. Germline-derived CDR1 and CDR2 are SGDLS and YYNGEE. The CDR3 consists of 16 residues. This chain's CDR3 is CASSVSRGQGSHGYTF. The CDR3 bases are TGTGCCAGCAGCGTATCCAGAGGACAGGGGAGTCATGGCTACACCTTC.

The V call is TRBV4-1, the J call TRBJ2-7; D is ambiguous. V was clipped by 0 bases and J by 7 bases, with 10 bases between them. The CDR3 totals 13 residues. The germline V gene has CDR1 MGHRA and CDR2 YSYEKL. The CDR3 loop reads CASSQDSGWEQYF. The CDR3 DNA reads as TGCGCCAGCAGCCAAGACTCAGGCTGGGAGCAGTACTTC.

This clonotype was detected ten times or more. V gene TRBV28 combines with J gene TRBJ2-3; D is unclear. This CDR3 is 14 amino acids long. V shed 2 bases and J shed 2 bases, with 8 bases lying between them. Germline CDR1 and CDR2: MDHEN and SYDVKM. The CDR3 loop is CASSLPDTTDTQYF. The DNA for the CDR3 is TGTGCCAGCAGTTTACCTGACACCACAGATACGCAGTATTTT.

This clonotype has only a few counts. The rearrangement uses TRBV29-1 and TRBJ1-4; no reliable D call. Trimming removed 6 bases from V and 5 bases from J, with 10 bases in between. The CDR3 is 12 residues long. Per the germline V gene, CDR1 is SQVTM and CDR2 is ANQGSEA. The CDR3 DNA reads TGCAGCGTGTGGACCGAGAATGAAAAACTGTTTTTT. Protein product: CSVWTENEKLFF.

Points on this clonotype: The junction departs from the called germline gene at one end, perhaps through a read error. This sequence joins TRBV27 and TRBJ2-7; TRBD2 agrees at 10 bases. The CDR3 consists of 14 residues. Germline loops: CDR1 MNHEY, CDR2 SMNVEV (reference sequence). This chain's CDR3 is CVSSWGTSVGEQYF. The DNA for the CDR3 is TGTGTCAGCAGTTGGGGGACTAGCGTGGGTGAGCAGTACTTC.